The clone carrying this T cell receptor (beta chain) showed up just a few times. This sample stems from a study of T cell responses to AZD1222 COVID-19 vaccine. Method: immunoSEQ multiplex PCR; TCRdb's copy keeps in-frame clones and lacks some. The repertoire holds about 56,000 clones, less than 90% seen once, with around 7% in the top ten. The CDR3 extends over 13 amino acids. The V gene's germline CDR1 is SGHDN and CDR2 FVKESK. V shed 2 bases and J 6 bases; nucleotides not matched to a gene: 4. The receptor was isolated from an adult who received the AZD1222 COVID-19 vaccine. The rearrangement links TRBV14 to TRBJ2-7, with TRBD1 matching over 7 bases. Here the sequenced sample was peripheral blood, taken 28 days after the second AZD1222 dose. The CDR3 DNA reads TGTGCCAGCAGCCAACAACAGGGGACCGAGCAGTACTTC. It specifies CASSQQQGTEQYF.